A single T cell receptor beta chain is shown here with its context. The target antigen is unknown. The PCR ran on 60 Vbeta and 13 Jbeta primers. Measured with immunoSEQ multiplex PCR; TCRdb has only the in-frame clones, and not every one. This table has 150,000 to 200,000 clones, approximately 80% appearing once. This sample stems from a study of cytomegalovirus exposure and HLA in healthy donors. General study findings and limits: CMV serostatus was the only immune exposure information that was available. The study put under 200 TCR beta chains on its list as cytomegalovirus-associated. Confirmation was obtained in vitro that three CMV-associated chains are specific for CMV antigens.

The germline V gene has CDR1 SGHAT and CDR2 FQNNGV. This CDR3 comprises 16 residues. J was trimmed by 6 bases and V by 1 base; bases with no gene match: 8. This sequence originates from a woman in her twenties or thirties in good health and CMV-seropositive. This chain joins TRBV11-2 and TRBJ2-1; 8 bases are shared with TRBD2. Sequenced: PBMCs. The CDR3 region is CASSLGRGGVLNEQFF. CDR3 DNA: TGTGCCAGCAGCTTAGGCCGGGGGGGAGTTCTCAATGAGCAGTTCTTC.